Shown below are 15 T cell receptor beta chains from a single sample sequenced in a study of OX40 agonist ivuxolimab in advanced cancers. The data were produced by immunoSEQ multiplex PCR, yet TCRdb's version contains in-frame clones alone and is incomplete. This table holds roughly 45,000 clones, over 60% found once. The sample consisted of CD4+ or CD8+ T cells sorted from blood, taken in a trial of the OX40 agonist ivuxolimab. These receptors were taken from an adult with an advanced solid tumor such as melanoma, head and neck, liver or kidney cancer.

V usage is TRBV27 and J usage is TRBJ2-7, with D perhaps matching TRBD1 (5 bases). The CDR3 length is 16 residues. In germline, CDR1 is MNHEY, CDR2 SMNVEV (reference sequence). V lost 2 bases and J lost 4, with 18 bases in between. Written as DNA, the CDR3 is TGTGCCAGCAGTTTAGACAGTCCGGCTTTTGGATACGAGCAGTACTTC. Its translation is CASSLDSPAFGYEQYF.

This clone came up many times. This rearrangement joins TRBV6-5 to TRBJ1-5; a weak D match, TRBD1 (5 bases). The CDR3 spans 14 residues. Trimming took 2 bases from V and 4 from J, leaving 9 bases between them. CDR1 is MNHEY and CDR2 is SVGAGI in the germline V gene. The CDR3 sequence is CASSYGGGNQPQHF. In DNA, the CDR3 is TGTGCCAGCAGTTACGGGGGGGGAAATCAGCCCCAGCATTTT.

The CDR3 spells CASSLARGNSAYEQYF. In nucleotides, the CDR3 is TGTGCCAGCAGCTTGGCCAGGGGGAATTCGGCCTACGAGCAGTACTTC. J is TRBJ2-5 and V is TRBV5-6, with TRBD1 matching 7 bases. TRBJ2-7 matches the DNA end more closely, so the J call is doubtful. Germline V lookup: CDR1 SGHDT, CDR2 YYEEEE. The CDR3 sequence is 16 residues long.

V and J are TRBV14 and TRBJ2-1; no reliable D call. Trimming shortened V by 1 base and J by 6 bases, and 10 bases separated the two germline ends. Germline-derived CDR1 and CDR2 are SGHDN and FVKESK. This CDR3 comprises 14 residues. The CDR3 DNA sequence: TGTGCCAGCAGCCAAGGTTCTTTATCCAATGAGCAGTTCTTC. It codes for CASSQGSLSNEQFF.

J is TRBJ2-3 and V is TRBV5-5, with 9 bases aligning to TRBD2. The trim removed 3 bases at V and 4 bases at J, leaving 6 bases unmatched. Germline CDR1 reads SGHKS; CDR2 reads YYEKEE (reference sequence). CDR3 length equals 15 residues. The CDR3 sequence: CASSSSSGDADTQYF. As DNA, the CDR3 is TGTGCCAGCAGCTCGTCTAGCGGGGATGCAGATACGCAGTATTTT.

The gene calls are TRBV11-2 and TRBJ2-7; D might be TRBD2 (6 bases). The CDR3 is made up of 13 amino acids. V gave up 5 bases and J gave up 7 bases, with 15 bases separating them. The germline V gene encodes CDR1 SGHAT and CDR2 FQNNGV. The CDR3 loop reads CASSLVRGGEQYF. The DNA of the CDR3 is TGTGCCAGCAGCCTTGTTCGGGGAGGTGAGCAGTACTTC.

The genes are TRBV27 and TRBJ2-1; 12 bases are a match to TRBD2. Germline loops: CDR1 MNHEY, CDR2 SMNVEV (reference sequence). The V segment lost 7 bases and the J segment 0 bases; nucleotides outside the gene matches: 4. The CDR3 is made up of 16 amino acids. The CDR3 here is CASKLAGGSSYNEQFF. The DNA of the CDR3 is TGTGCCAGCAAACTAGCGGGAGGCAGCTCCTACAATGAGCAGTTCTTC.

The table lists this clone with a few counts. The chain couples TRBV5-1 to TRBJ2-3; D perhaps matches TRBD1 (6 bases). This CDR3 is built from 14 residues. CDR1 and CDR2 (germline): SGHRS, YFSETQ. V was trimmed by 2 bases and J by 0 bases, leaving 7 bases between them. The CDR3 spells CASSLQGSTDTQYF. CDR3 nucleotide sequence: TGCGCCAGCAGCTTACAGGGTAGCACAGATACGCAGTATTTT. The full variable domain, with the rest looked up from reference TRBV5-1 and TRBJ2-3, is KAGVTQTPRYLIKTRGQQVTLSCSPISGHRSVSWYQQTPGQGLQFLFEYFSETQRNKGNFPGRFSGRQFSNSRSEMNVSTLELGDSALYLCASSLQGSTDTQYFGPGTRLTVL.

V is TRBV9 and J is TRBJ2-1, with 12 bases identical to TRBD2. The V and J ends lost 4 bases and 4 bases, in that order; junction bases with no gene match: 6. CDR1 is SGDLS, CDR2 YYNGEE, per germline. The CDR3 loop spans 16 amino acids. CDR3 nucleotide sequence: TGTGCCAGCAGCCCCCACGGACTAGCGGGATACAATGAGCAGTTCTTC. This encodes CASSPHGLAGYNEQFF. Using reference TRBV9 and TRBJ2-1 for the parts outside the CDR3, the full variable domain is DSGVTQTPKHLITATGQRVTLRCSPRSGDLSVYWYQQSLDQGLQFLIQYYNGEERAKGNILERFSAQQFPDLHSELNLSSLELGDSALYFCASSPHGLAGYNEQFFGPGTRLTVL.

The V call is TRBV27, the J call TRBJ2-1, with D perhaps matching TRBD1 or TRBD2 (5 bases each). Germline V gives CDR1 MNHEY, CDR2 SMNVEV (reference sequence). V gave up 2 bases and J gave up 0 bases, with 14 bases separating them. The CDR3 loop spans 17 amino acids. This CDR3 reads CASSLGWGFSSYNEQFF. DNA of the CDR3: TGTGCCAGCAGTTTAGGGTGGGGGTTCAGCTCCTACAATGAGCAGTTCTTC.

This clone showed up just once. The chain recombines TRBV25-1 with TRBJ1-6; 8 nucleotides align to TRBD1. V lost 5 bases, J lost 9 bases, and 9 bases stayed unmatched. This CDR3 is built from 15 residues. Germline V gene lookup returns CDR1 MGHDK and CDR2 SYGVNS. This chain's CDR3 is CASSPYSGGGSPLHF. CDR3 bases: TGTGCCAGCAGTCCATACTCAGGGGGCGGTTCACCCCTCCACTTT.

The chain recombines TRBV7-9 with TRBJ1-4; 9 bases are shared with TRBD1. V lost 3 bases and J lost 4; bases outside the gene matches: 3. This CDR3 has 15 amino acids. Germline lookup yields CDR1 SEHNR and CDR2 FQNEAQ (reference sequence). In DNA, the CDR3 is TGTGCCAGCAGCTTCACAGGGGGCTATAATGAAAAACTGTTTTTT. Translation gives CASSFTGGYNEKLFF.

The table lists this clone with a count of one. The chain couples TRBV25-1 to TRBJ1-1; D gene ambiguous. Germline V gene lookup returns CDR1 MGHDK and CDR2 SYGVNS. The CDR3 consists of 14 residues. Trimming shortened V by 3 bases and J by 3 bases, and 11 bases separated the two germline ends. The CDR3 here is CASSESSYYTEAFF. In nucleotides, the CDR3 is TGTGCCAGCAGTGAGTCATCATATTACACTGAAGCTTTCTTT.

The chain is built from TRBV4-3 and TRBJ1-4; D gene ambiguous. Trimming shortened V by 3 bases and J by 5 bases, and 16 bases separated the two germline ends. The CDR3 runs to 16 residues. CDR1 LGHNA and CDR2 YSLEER come from the germline V gene. CDR3: CASSQEPRSSNEKLFF. In DNA, the CDR3 is TGCGCCAGCAGCCAGGAACCCAGGTCCTCAAATGAAAAACTGTTTTTT.

The chain joins TRBV6-6 to TRBJ2-7, with D possibly called TRBD1 or TRBD2 (6 bases each). Germline CDR1 reads MNHNY; CDR2 reads SVGAGI (reference sequence). The CDR3 loop spans 14 amino acids. V was clipped by 6 bases and J by 3 bases, with 15 bases between them. For the CDR3, the DNA is TGTGCCAGCAGCCTGACACAGGGAGGCTACGAGCAGTACTTC. Translating it yields CASSLTQGGYEQYF.